This T cell receptor beta chain was observed in a study of T cell repertoires in cytomegalovirus infection. Turning to this clonotype: Its antigen is currently unknown.

TCRdb reprocessed the reads with MiXCR, giving one entry per CDR3 protein. The sample has 550,000 to 700,000 distinct CDR3 sequences, around 40% seen once. Regarding the study as a whole: Summed public TCR beta family frequency identified CMV carriers bearing the relevant HLA.

CDR3 size: 16 residues. Germline lookup yields CDR1 DFQATT and CDR2 SNEGSKA (reference sequence). V shed 1 base, J shed 7 bases, and the junction held 15 bases outside the gene matches. This sample comprised cultured PBMCs, obtained from culture after CMV antigen stimulation. The chain joins TRBV20-1 to TRBJ2-7, with 8 positions matching TRBD2. This TCR derives from a human donor in good health (CMV status not recorded). Some clones in this sample may be carry-over from other donors' samples. CDR3 amino acids: CSARAAGTRRTREQYF. The CDR3 nucleotides read TGCAGTGCTAGAGCCGCCGGGACTAGACGGACTCGGGAGCAGTACTTC.